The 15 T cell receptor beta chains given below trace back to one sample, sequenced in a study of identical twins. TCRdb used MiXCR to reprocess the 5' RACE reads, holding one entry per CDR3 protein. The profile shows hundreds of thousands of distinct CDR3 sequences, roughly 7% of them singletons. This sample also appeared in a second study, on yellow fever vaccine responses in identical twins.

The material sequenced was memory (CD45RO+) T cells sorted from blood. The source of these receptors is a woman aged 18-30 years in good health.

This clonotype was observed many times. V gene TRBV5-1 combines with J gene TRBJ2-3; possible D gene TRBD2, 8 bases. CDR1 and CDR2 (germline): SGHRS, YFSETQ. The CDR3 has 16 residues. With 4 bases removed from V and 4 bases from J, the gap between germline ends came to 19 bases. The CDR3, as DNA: TGCGCCAGCAGCCTGGGCCAGCGGGGGACAGCAGATACGCAGTATTTT. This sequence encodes CASSLGQRGTADTQYF.

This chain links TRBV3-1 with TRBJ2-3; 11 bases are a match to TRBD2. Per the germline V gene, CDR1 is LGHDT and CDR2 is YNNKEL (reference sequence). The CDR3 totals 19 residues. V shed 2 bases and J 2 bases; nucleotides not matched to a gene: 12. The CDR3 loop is CASSQLPLSSGGYTDTQYF. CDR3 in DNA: TGTGCCAGCAGCCAACTCCCCCTCTCTAGCGGGGGGTACACAGATACGCAGTATTTT.

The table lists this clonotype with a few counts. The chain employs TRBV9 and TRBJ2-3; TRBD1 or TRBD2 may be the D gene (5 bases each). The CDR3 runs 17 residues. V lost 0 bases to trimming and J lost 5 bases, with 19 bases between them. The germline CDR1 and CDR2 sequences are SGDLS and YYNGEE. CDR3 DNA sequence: TGTGCCAGCAGCGTAGTCCCCTCCGGGGCAGGGAGAGATACGCAGTATTTT. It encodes CASSVVPSGAGRDTQYF.

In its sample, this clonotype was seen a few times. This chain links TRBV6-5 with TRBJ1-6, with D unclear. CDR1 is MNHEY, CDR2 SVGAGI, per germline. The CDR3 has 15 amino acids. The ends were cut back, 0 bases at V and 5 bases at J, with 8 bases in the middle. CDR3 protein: CASSYSKGHNSPLHF. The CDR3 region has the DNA TGTGCCAGCAGTTACTCGAAGGGTCATAATTCACCCCTCCACTTT.

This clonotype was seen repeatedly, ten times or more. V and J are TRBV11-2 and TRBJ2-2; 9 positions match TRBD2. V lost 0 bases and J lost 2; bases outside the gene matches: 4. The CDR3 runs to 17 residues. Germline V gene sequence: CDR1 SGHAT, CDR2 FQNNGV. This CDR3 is CASSLDQTSGNTGELFF. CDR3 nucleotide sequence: TGTGCCAGCAGCTTAGACCAGACTAGCGGAAACACCGGGGAGCTGTTTTTT.

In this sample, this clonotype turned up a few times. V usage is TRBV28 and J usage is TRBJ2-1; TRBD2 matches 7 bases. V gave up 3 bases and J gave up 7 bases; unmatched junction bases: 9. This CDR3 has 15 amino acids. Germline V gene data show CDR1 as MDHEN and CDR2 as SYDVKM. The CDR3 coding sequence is TGTGCCAGCAGTTTGGAGAGGACTAGAAGAAATGAGCAGTTCTTC. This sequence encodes CASSLERTRRNEQFF.

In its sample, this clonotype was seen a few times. As DNA, the CDR3 is TGCGCCAGCAGCGTCGGGACAGGTAGAGGAGAGACCCAGTACTTC. It codes for CASSVGTGRGETQYF. The rearrangement joins TRBV5-1 to TRBJ2-5; 8 bases are shared with TRBD1. This CDR3 comprises 15 residues. Germline values: CDR1 SGHRS, CDR2 YFSETQ. The J segment lost 4 bases and the V segment lost 4 bases, leaving 9 bases of the junction unmatched.

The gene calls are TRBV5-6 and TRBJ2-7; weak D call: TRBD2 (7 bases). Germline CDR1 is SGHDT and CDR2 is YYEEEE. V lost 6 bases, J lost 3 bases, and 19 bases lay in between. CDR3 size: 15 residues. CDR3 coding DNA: TGTGCCAGCACCCGGCGAGGGGGGGCTCTCTACGAGCAGTACTTC. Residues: CASTRRGGALYEQYF.

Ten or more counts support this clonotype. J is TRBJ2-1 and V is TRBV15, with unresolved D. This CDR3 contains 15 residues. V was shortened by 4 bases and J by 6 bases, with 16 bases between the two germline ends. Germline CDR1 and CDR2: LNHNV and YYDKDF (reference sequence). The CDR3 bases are TGTGCCACCAGCAAAGGGTCGGACCCTGGCAATGAGCAGTTCTTC. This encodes CATSKGSDPGNEQFF.

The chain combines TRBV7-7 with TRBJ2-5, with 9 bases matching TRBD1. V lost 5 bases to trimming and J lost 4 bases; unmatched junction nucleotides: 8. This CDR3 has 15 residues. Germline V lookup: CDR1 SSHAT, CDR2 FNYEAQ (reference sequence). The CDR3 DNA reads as TGTGCCAGCAGCCTAGGACAGGGGATTACAGAGACCCAGTACTTC. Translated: CASSLGQGITETQYF.

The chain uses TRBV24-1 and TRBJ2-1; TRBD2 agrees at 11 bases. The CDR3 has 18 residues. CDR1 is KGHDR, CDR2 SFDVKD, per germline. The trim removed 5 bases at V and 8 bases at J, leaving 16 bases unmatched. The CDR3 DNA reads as TGTGCCACCAGTGCCCTTAGCGGGAGGGCCGCGGGCGGGGATGAGCAGTTCTTC. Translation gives CATSALSGRAAGGDEQFF.

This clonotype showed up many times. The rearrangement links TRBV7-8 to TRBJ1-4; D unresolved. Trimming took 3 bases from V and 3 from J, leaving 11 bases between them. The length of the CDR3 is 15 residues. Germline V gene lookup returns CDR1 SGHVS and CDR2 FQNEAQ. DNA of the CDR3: TGTGCCAGCAGCTTGGTGCGTCAGCCTAATGAAAAACTGTTTTTT. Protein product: CASSLVRQPNEKLFF.

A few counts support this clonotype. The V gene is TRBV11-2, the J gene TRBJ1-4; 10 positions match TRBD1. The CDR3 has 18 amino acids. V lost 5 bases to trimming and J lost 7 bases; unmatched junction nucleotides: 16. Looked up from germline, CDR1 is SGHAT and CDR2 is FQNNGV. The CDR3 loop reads CASSPRRQGAGISEKLFF. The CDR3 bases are TGTGCCAGCAGCCCGCGTCGACAGGGGGCTGGCATTAGTGAAAAACTGTTTTTT.

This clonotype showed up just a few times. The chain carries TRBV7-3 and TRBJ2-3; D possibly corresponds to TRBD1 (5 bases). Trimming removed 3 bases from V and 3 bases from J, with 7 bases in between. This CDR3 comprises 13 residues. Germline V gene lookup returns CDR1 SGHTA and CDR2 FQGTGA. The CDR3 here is CASSFKGTDTQYF. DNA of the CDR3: TGTGCCAGCAGCTTCAAGGGGACAGATACGCAGTATTTT.

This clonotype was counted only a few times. The CDR3 nucleotides read TGTGCCAGCAGTTTTGCCGGGACAGGCCCATTATTTAACTATGGCTACACCTTC. Its protein is CASSFAGTGPLFNYGYTF. The chain combines TRBV28 with TRBJ1-2; 8 bases are shared with TRBD1. The CDR3 has 18 amino acids. Germline loops: CDR1 MDHEN, CDR2 SYDVKM. Trimming removed 3 bases from V and 1 base from J; junction bases left unmatched: 13.